The present entry profiles one T cell receptor (beta chain) with its context. Its antigen is undetermined. The PCR made use of 60 Vbeta and 13 Jbeta primers. Using immunoSEQ multiplex PCR, the repertoire was profiled, and TCRdb retains in-frame clones only, with some absent. The data hold about 190,000 clones, with around 77% observed a single time. The source of the sample is a study of cytomegalovirus exposure and HLA in healthy donors. Looking at the study overall: Counted in an early data release were about 86 million unique TCRs from HLA-typed donors.

Germline CDR1 reads SNHLY; CDR2 reads FYNNEI. The CDR3 runs 14 residues. Unmatched junction bases numbered 6, after V lost 1 base and J lost 9 bases. Broader study findings: In a later analysis, donors in an Asian-associated ancestry cluster reportedly had fewer N-insertions in productive TCRs than the cohort mean.

The gene calls are TRBV2 and TRBJ2-7; 10 positions match TRBD2. Sequenced: PBMCs. This clonotype was sampled from a woman aged 18-29 years in good health and CMV-seronegative. The CDR3: CASSEGWLAGVQYF. CDR3 sequence (DNA): TGTGCCAGCAGTGAAGGTTGGCTAGCGGGGGTGCAGTACTTC. Complete variable domain (other parts from reference TRBV2 and TRBJ2-7): EPEVTQTPSHQVTQMGQEVILRCVPISNHLYFYWYRQILGQKVEFLVSFYNNEISEKSEIFDDQFSVERPDGSNFTLKIRSTKLEDSAMYFCASSEGWLAGVQYFGPGTRLTVT.